This T cell receptor (beta chain) was obtained from a study of cytomegalovirus exposure and HLA in healthy donors. Worth noting for this clone: Antigen: not known.

It was with 60 Vbeta and 13 Jbeta primers that the PCR ran. Here immunoSEQ multiplex PCR was the method, and the copy in TCRdb shows in-frame clones only, minus some. The repertoire consists of approximately 110,000 clones, with over 60% occurring once and the leading ten covering about 2%. V shed 6 bases, J shed 10 bases, and the junction held 10 bases outside the gene matches. The germline V gene encodes CDR1 KGHSH and CDR2 LQKENI. The CDR3 contains 15 residues. Whole-study findings and limits: The listing of roughly 160 TCR beta chains classed them as cytomegalovirus-associated.

This TCR was recovered from a man in his fifties in good health and CMV-seronegative. This chain joins TRBV18 and TRBJ2-1; TRBD1 matches at 12 bases. Sequencing was performed on PBMCs. In DNA, the CDR3 is TGTGCCAGCTCGCAGGGGACAGGGGGCAGAGAGGAGCAGTTCTTC. Translation: CASSQGTGGREEQFF.